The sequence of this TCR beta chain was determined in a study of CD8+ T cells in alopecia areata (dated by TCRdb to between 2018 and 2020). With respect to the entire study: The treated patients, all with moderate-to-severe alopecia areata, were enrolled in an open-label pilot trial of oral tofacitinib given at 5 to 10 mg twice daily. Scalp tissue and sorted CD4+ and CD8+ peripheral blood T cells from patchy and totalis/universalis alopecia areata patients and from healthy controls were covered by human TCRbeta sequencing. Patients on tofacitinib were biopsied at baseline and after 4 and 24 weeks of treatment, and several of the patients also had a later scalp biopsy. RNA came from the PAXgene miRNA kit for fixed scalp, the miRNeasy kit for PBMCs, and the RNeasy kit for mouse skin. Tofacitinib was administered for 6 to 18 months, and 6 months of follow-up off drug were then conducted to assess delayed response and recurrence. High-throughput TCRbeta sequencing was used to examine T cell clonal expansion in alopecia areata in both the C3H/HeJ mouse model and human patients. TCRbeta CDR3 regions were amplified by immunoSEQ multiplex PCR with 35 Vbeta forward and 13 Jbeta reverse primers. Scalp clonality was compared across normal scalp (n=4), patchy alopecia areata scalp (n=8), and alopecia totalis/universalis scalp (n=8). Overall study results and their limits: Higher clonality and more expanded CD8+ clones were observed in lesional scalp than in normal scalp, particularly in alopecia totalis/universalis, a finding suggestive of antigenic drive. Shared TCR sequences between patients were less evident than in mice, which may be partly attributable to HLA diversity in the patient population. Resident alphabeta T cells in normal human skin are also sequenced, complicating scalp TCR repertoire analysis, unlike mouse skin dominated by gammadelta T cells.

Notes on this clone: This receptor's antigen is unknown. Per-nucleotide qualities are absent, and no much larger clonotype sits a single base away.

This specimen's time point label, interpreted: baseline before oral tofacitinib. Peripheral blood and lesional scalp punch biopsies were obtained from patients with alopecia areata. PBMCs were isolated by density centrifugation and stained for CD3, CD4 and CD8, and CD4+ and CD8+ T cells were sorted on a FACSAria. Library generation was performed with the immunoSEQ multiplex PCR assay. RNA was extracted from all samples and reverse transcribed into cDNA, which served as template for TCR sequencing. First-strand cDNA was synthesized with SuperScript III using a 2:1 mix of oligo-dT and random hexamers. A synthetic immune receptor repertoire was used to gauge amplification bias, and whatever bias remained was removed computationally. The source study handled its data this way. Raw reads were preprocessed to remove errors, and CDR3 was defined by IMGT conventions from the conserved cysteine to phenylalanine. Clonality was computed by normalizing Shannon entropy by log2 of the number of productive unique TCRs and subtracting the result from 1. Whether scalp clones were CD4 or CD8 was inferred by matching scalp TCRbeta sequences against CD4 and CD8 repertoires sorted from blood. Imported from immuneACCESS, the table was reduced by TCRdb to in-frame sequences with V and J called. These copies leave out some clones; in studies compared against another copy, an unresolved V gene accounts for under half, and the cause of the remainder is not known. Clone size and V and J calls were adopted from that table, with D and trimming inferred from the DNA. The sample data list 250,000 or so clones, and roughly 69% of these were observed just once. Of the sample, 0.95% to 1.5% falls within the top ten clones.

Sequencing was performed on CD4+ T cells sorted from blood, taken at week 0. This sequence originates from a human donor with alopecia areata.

The CDR3 here reads CASSYGEDSPLHF. The sequenced DNA is TGTGCCAGCAGTTACGGGGAGGACTCACCCCTCCACTTT. This chain joins TRBV6-5 to TRBJ1-6; no D segment can be confidently identified. Reading from cysteine to phenylalanine, the CDR3 counts 13 amino acids. Only the CDR3 region is kept as DNA, spanning 39 bases read in frame from base 1. Sequences MNHEY (CDR1) and SVGAGI (CDR2) are obtained from the germline V gene. V is shortened by 2 bases, J by 10 bases, and the region joining them spans 9 bases.